This T cell receptor (beta chain) was recovered during a study of blood T cell repertoires in COVID-19. As for the study in general: The origin of the acute and convalescent COVID-19 samples was the United States, Italy and Spain. T cells, B-cell-depleted T cells, or PBMCs provided the cDNA or gDNA that served as material.

Original analysis: Reference gene primer amplification gave nucleated cell count estimates. This table comes from immunoSEQ multiplex PCR, and its TCRdb copy is limited to in-frame clones, with some not included. V and J calls and clone size are as listed in that table; D and trimming were resolved from the DNA. The data show roughly 190,000 clones, about 89% seen once. This CDR3 spans 19 amino acids. V lost 2 bases to trimming and J lost 2 bases, with 21 bases between them. Germline V lookup: CDR1 MNHEY, CDR2 SMNVEV (reference sequence). The J gene is TRBJ2-2, the V gene TRBV27, with D perhaps matching TRBD1 (5 bases). Sequencing was performed on peripheral blood. The receptor comes from a man in his 70s with acute or convalescent COVID-19. CDR3 bases: TGTGCCAGCAGTTTACGTCTTCAGGGCACGAGCGCAAACACCGGGGAGCTGTTTTTT. Amino acid sequence: CASSLRLQGTSANTGELFF.